The rows below give T cell receptor beta chains drawn from one sample of a study of graft-versus-host responses after intestinal transplantation. Clones were read by immunoSEQ multiplex PCR, and TCRdb kept only the in-frame ones, dropping some. The data hold 13,000 or so clones, with roughly 80% observed a single time. The sample consisted of PBMCs, taken around 300 days after intestinal transplant. The origin of the receptors is a human patient who received an intestinal transplant, so some T cells may come from the graft donor. The conserved cysteine and the conserved F or W are not part of the CDR3 here.

J gene,CDR3 length,V gene,CDR3 protein
TRBJ1-5,13,TRBV4-1,ASSQDRREDQPQH
TRBJ2-1,13,TRBV7-3,ASSAQLSSYNEQF
TRBJ1-5,11,TRBV2,ASRGEGNQPQH
TRBJ2-1,10,TRBV9,ASSLPRHEQF
TRBJ2-3,12,TRBV7-2,ASSLMWSADTQY
TRBJ2-5,11,TRBV28,ASSFYVQETQY
TRBJ1-2,12,TRBV5-5,ASSPLPRQGGYT
TRBJ2-5,10,TRBV4-1,ASSQVRETQY
TRBJ1-1,12,TRBV6-5,ASSYAGTNTEAF
TRBJ2-3,15,TRBV9,ASSAPPGGEVVDTQY
.,12,TRBV27,ASSETGIGYEQY
TRBJ2-3,13,TRBV9,ASTPREGAADTQY
TRBJ2-1,13,TRBV10-3,AISEFSSFYNEQF